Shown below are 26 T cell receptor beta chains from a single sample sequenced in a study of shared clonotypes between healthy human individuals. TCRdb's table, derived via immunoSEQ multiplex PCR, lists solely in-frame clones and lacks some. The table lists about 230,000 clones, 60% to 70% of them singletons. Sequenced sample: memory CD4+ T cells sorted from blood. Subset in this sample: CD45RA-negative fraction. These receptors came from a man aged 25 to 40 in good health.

The DNA for the CDR3 is TGTGCCAGCAGTTCCTCGGGGACAGGGTCGAATCAGCCCCAGCATTTT. This encodes CASSSSGTGSNQPQHF. The chain recombines TRBV6-5 with TRBJ1-5; 9 positions match TRBD1. This CDR3 comprises 16 residues. Unmatched junction bases numbered 8, after V lost 4 bases and J lost 4 bases. Germline values: CDR1 MNHEY, CDR2 SVGAGI.

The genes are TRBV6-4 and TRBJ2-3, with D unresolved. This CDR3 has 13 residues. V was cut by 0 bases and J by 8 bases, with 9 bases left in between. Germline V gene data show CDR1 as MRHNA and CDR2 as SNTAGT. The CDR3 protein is CASSDSPLGTQYF. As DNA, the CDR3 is TGTGCCAGCAGTGACTCCCCCCTTGGTACGCAGTATTTT.

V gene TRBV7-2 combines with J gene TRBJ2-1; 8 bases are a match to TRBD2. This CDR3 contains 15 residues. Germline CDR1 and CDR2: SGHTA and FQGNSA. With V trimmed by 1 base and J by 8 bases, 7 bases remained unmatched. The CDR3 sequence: CASSLGGGGSDEQFF. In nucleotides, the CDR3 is TGTGCCAGCAGCTTAGGGGGCGGGGGGAGCGATGAGCAGTTCTTC.

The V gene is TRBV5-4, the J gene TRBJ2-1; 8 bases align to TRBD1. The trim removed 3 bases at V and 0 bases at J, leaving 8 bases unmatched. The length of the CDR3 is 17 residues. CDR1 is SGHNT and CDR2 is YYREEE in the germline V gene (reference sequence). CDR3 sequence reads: CASSWGTGYRSYNEQFF. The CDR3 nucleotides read TGTGCCAGCAGCTGGGGGACAGGCTATCGCTCCTACAATGAGCAGTTCTTC. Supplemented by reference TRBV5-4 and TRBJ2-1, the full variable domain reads ETGVTQSPTHLIKTRGQQVTLRCSSQSGHNTVSWYQQALGQGPQFIFQYYREEENGRGNFPPRFSGLQFPNYSSELNVNALELDDSALYLCASSWGTGYRSYNEQFFGPGTRLTVL.

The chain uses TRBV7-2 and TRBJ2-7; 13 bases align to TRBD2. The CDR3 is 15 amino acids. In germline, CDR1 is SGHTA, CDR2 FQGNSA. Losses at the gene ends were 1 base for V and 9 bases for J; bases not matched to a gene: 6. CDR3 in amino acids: CASSLGGTSGMAQYF. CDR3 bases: TGTGCCAGCAGCTTAGGAGGGACTAGCGGGATGGCGCAGTACTTC.

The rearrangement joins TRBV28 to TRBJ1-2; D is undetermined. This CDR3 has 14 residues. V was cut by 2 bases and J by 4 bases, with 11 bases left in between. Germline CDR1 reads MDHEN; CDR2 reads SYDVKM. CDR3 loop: CASSLGETFYGYTF. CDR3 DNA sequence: TGTGCCAGCAGTTTAGGGGAAACGTTCTATGGCTACACCTTC.

CDR3 sequence: CASSLDLLNEQFF. The CDR3 DNA follows: TGTGCCAGCAGCTTGGACTTGCTAAATGAGCAGTTCTTC. This chain links TRBV5-6 with TRBJ2-1; D is undetermined. The CDR3 covers 13 residues. The V and J ends lost 0 bases and 7 bases respectively, with 8 bases between them. Germline V gene data show CDR1 as SGHDT and CDR2 as YYEEEE.

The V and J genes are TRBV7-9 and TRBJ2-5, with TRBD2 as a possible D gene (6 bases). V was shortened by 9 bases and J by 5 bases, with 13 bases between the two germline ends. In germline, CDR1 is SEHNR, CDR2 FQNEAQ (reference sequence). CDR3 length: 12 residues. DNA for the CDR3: TGTGCCAGTAGTCGGCTAGCGGAGACCCAGTACTTC. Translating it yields CASSRLAETQYF.

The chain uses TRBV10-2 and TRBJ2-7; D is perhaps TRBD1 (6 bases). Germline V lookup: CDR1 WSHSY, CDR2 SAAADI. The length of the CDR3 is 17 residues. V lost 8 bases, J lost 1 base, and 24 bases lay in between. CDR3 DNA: TGCGCCAGCCTCCTGGTGGGTTCGGGCAGGGGTTCCTACGAGCAGTACTTC. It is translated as CASLLVGSGRGSYEQYF.

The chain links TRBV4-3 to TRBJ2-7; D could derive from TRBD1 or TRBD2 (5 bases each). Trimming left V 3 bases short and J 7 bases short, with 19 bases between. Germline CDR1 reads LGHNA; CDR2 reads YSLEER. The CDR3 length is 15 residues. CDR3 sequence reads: CASSQRGSGTREQYF. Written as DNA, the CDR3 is TGCGCCAGCAGCCAGAGGGGTTCGGGTACGCGGGAGCAGTACTTC.

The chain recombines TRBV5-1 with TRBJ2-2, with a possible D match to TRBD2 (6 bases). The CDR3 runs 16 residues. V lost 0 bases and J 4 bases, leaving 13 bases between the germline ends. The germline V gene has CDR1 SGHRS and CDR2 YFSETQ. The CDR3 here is CASSLDAGSGTGELFF. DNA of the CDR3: TGCGCCAGCAGCTTGGATGCGGGATCGGGCACCGGGGAGCTGTTTTTT.

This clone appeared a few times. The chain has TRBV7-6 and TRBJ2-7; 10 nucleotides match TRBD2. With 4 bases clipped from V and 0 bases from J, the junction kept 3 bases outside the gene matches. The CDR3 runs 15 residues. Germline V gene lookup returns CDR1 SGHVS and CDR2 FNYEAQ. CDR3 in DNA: TGTGCCAGCAGCTCCCTAGCGGGGGACTCCTACGAGCAGTACTTC. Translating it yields CASSSLAGDSYEQYF.

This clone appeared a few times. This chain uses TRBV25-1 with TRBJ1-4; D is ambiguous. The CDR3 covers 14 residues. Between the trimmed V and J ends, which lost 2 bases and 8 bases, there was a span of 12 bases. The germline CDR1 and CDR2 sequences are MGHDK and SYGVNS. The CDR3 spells CASSEPGPGEKLFF. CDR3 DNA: TGTGCCAGCAGTGAACCCGGTCCGGGGGAAAAACTGTTTTTT.

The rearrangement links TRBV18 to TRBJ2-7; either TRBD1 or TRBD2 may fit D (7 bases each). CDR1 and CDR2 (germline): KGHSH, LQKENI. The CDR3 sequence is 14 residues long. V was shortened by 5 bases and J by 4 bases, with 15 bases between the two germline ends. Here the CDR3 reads CASSTRQGGYEQYF. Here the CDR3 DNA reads TGTGCCAGCTCAACCAGACAGGGAGGGTACGAGCAGTACTTC. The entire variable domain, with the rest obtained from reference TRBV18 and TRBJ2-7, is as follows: NAGVMQNPRHLVRRRGQEARLRCSPMKGHSHVYWYRQLPEEGLKFMVYLQKENIIDESGMPKERFSAEFPKEGPSILRIQQVVRGDSAAYFCASSTRQGGYEQYFGPGTRLTVT.

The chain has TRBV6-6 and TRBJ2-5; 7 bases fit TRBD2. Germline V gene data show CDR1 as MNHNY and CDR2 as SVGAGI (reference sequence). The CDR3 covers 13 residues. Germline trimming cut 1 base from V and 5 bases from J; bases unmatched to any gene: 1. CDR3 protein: CASSYFGGETQYF. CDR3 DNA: TGTGCCAGCAGTTACTTCGGGGGGGAGACCCAGTACTTC.

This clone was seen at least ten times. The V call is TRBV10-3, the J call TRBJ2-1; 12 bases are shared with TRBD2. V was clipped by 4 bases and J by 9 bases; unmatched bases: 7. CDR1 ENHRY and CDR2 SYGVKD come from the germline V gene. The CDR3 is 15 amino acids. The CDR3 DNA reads TGTGCCATCAGTGGTCTAGCGGGAGGGTTTAGTGAGCAGTTCTTC. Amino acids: CAISGLAGGFSEQFF.

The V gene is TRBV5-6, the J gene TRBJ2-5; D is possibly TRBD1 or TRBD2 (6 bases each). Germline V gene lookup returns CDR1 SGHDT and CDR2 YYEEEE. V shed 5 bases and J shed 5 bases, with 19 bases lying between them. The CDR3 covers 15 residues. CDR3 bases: TGTGCCAGCAGGGCTTCCGAGGGGGGCCAGGAGACCCAGTACTTC. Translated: CASRASEGGQETQYF.

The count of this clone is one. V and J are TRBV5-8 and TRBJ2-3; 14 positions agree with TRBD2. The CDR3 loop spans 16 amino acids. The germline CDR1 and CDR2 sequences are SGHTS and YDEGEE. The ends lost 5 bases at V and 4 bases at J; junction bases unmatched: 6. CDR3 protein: CASSSGTSGSADTQYF. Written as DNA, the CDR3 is TGTGCCAGCAGTTCCGGGACTAGCGGGAGTGCAGATACGCAGTATTTT.

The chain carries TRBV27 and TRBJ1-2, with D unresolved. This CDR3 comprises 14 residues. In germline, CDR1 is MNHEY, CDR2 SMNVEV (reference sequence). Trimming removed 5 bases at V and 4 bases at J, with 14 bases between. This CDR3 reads CASSRDMNGYGYTF. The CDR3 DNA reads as TGTGCCAGCAGTCGCGATATGAACGGCTATGGCTACACCTTC.

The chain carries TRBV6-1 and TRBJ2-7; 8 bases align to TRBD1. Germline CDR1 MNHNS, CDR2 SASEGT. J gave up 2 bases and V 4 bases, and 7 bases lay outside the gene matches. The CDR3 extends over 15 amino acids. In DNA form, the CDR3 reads TGTGCCAGCAGTGGACCCAGGGGGCTCCCCTACGAGCAGTACTTC. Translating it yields CASSGPRGLPYEQYF.

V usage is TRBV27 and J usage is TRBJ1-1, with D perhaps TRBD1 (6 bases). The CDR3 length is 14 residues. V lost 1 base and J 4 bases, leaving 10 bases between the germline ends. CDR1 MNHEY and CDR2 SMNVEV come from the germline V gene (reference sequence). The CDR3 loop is CASSLYRGGTEAFF. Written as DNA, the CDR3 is TGTGCCAGCAGTTTATATCGAGGGGGCACTGAAGCTTTCTTT.

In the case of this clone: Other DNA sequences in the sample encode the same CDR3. The CDR3 spells CAISESKGASNQPQHF. In DNA form, the CDR3 reads TGTGCCATCAGTGAGTCGAAGGGGGCGAGCAATCAGCCCCAGCATTTT. This chain links TRBV10-3 with TRBJ1-5; 7 bases are shared with TRBD1. V gave up 0 bases and J gave up 1 base; unmatched junction bases: 3. This CDR3 is built from 16 residues. In germline, CDR1 is ENHRY, CDR2 SYGVKD.

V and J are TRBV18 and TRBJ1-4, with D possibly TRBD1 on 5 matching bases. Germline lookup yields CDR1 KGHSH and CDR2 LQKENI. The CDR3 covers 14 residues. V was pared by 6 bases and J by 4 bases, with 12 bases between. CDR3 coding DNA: TGTGCCAGCTCTCCTGACAGAAATAATGAAAAACTGTTTTTT. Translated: CASSPDRNNEKLFF.

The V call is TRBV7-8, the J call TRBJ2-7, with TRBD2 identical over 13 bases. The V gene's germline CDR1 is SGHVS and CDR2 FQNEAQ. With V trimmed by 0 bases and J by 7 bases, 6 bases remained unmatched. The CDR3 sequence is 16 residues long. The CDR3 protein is CASSLALAGGPGEQYF. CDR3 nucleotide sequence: TGTGCCAGCAGCTTAGCACTAGCGGGAGGGCCAGGGGAGCAGTACTTC.

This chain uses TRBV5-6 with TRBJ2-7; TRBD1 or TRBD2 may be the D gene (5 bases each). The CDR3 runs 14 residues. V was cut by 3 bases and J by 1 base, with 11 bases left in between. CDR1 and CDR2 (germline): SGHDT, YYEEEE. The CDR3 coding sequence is TGTGCCAGCAGCTGGGGGACGGTTTCCTACGAGCAGTACTTC. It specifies CASSWGTVSYEQYF.

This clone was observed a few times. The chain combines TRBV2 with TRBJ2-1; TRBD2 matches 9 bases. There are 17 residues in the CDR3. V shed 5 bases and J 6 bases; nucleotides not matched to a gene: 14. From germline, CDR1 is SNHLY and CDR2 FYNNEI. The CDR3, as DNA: TGTGCCAGCAGTCGAGAACGTAGCGGGAGACTGGGCAATGAGCAGTTCTTC. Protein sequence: CASSRERSGRLGNEQFF.